The 13 T cell receptor beta chains listed next were all sequenced from one sample in a study of T cells after yellow fever vaccination. One entry per CDR3 protein, called by TCRdb with MiXCR from the 5' RACE reads. Among about 180,000 distinct CDR3 sequences listed, 5.5% to 8% were seen once. The sample in question was CD4+ T cells sorted from PBMCs, obtained on the day of the first yellow fever vaccination. Receptor source: a man between 18 and 35 years old who received the YFV17D yellow fever vaccine.

This clonotype showed up just a few times. The chain uses TRBV6-5 and TRBJ1-2; D unclear. Germline CDR1 MNHEY, CDR2 SVGAGI. The CDR3 sequence is 13 residues long. Trimming pared 2 bases from V and 8 bases from J, leaving 12 bases between. The CDR3: CASSYNREGGYTF. The CDR3 region has the DNA TGTGCCAGCAGTTACAACCGGGAGGGCGGCTACACCTTC.

The chain combines TRBV4-3 with TRBJ2-7, with 7 bases matching TRBD2. CDR3 size: 20 residues. Germline assignment: CDR1 LGHNA and CDR2 YSLEER. Trimming took 1 base from V and 0 from J; bases not matched to a gene: 18. The CDR3 nucleotides read TGCGCCAGCAGCCAAGTCCCGGTGGGGGGGAACAATTTAGCCTCCTACGAGCAGTACTTC. Translating it yields CASSQVPVGGNNLASYEQYF.

In its sample, this clonotype was seen a few times. The V and J genes are TRBV7-2 and TRBJ2-4; 7 nucleotides agree with TRBD2. J lost 7 bases, V lost 10 bases, and 10 bases had no gene match. The CDR3 is 13 amino acids. CDR1 is SGHTA, CDR2 FQGNSA, per germline. CDR3 amino acids: CATGWQGGNIQYF. In DNA form, the CDR3 reads TGTGCCACCGGGTGGCAGGGAGGGAACATTCAGTACTTC. Full variable domain (remainder filled in from reference TRBV7-2 and TRBJ2-4): GAGVSQSPSNKVTEKGKDVELRCDPISGHTALYWYRQSLGQGLEFLIYFQGNSAPDKSGLPSDRFSAERTGGSVSTLTIQRTQQEDSAVYLCATGWQGGNIQYFGAGTRLSVL.

This clonotype was seen ten or more times. V and J are TRBV4-2 and TRBJ2-7; possibly TRBD2 for D (6 bases). Trimming removed 0 bases at V and 3 bases at J, with 12 bases between. The CDR3 runs 15 residues. Germline lookup yields CDR1 LGHNA and CDR2 YNFKEQ. The CDR3 sequence is CASSQEWDLGYEQYF. In nucleotides, the CDR3 is TGTGCCAGCAGCCAAGAGTGGGACTTGGGCTACGAGCAGTACTTC.

The table lists this clonotype with a count of one. This rearrangement joins TRBV20-1 to TRBJ1-1; 7 bases map to TRBD1. CDR1 and CDR2 from the germline V gene are DFQATT and SNEGSKA (reference sequence). The J segment lost 6 bases and the V segment lost 0 bases, leaving 7 bases of the junction unmatched. The CDR3 runs to 14 residues. CDR3 sequence: CSARETGRSAEAFF. CDR3 bases: TGCAGTGCTAGAGAGACAGGGAGGAGTGCTGAAGCTTTCTTT.

This clonotype was observed many times. This chain uses TRBV9 with TRBJ2-1; TRBD2 aligns across 10 bases. The CDR3 is made up of 16 amino acids. V trimming: 0 bases; J trimming: 8 bases; junction bases outside the gene matches: 8. The germline CDR1 and CDR2 sequences are SGDLS and YYNGEE. CDR3: CASSVAGSGGSDEQFF. For the CDR3, the DNA is TGTGCCAGCAGCGTAGCTGGTAGCGGGGGGAGCGATGAGCAGTTCTTC. The variable domain in full, with the rest retrieved from reference TRBV9 and TRBJ2-1, is DSGVTQTPKHLITATGQRVTLRCSPRSGDLSVYWYQQSLDQGLQFLIQYYNGEERAKGNILERFSAQQFPDLHSELNLSSLELGDSALYFCASSVAGSGGSDEQFFGPGTRLTVL.

This chain links TRBV18 with TRBJ2-5; 9 bases match TRBD1. After removal of 3 bases from V and 6 bases from J, the junction contained 14 bases not matched to a gene. The CDR3 runs to 17 residues. Germline values: CDR1 KGHSH, CDR2 LQKENI. DNA of the CDR3: TGTGCCAGCTCACCTATACCGGGACAGGGTACGGAAAAGACCCAGTACTTC. Its protein is CASSPIPGQGTEKTQYF.

This clonotype was seen at least ten times. The rearrangement joins TRBV12-3 or TRBV12-4 to TRBJ2-3, with TRBD2 matching over 7 bases. Losses at the gene ends were 4 bases for V and 2 bases for J; bases not matched to a gene: 6. The CDR3 length is 15 residues. This CDR3 reads CASSSQRGFTDTQYF. As DNA, the CDR3 is TGTGCCAGCAGTTCGCAGCGGGGATTCACAGATACGCAGTATTTT.

This clonotype was observed many times. This chain joins TRBV3-1 and TRBJ2-2; 12 bases agree with TRBD2. This CDR3 is 18 amino acids long. The ends lost 3 bases at V and 7 bases at J; junction bases unmatched: 12. Germline CDR1 reads LGHDT; CDR2 reads YNNKEL (reference sequence). For the CDR3, the DNA is TGTGCCAGCAGCCAGCGGTTCCTAGCGGGGGGGCTCGGCGGGGAGCTGTTTTTT. It specifies CASSQRFLAGGLGGELFF.

The V gene is TRBV30, the J gene TRBJ1-2; no definite D call. Trimming took off 3 bases at V and 0 bases at J, with 14 bases between the two ends. Germline lookup yields CDR1 GTSNPN and CDR2 SVGIG (reference sequence). CDR3 length: 15 residues. The CDR3 DNA is TGTGCCTGGAGGCCCCCGGGCGGATCTAACTATGGCTACACCTTC. Translation: CAWRPPGGSNYGYTF.

The sample holds many counts of this clonotype. The chain links TRBV6-5 to TRBJ1-1; no firm D call. Trimming took off 2 bases at V and 1 base at J, with 5 bases between the two ends. Germline V CDR1 and CDR2: MNHEY, SVGAGI. There are 13 residues in the CDR3. Here the CDR3 reads CASSYGPNTEAFF. In DNA, the CDR3 is TGTGCCAGCAGTTACGGCCCGAACACTGAAGCTTTCTTT.

The V gene is TRBV7-2, the J gene TRBJ1-2; weak D call: TRBD1 (6 bases). Trimming took off 5 bases at V and 4 bases at J, with 11 bases between the two ends. CDR1 is SGHTA, CDR2 FQGNSA, per germline. This CDR3 contains 13 residues. Written as DNA, the CDR3 is TGTGCCAGCAGCGAGGCAGGGGTCTATGGCTACACCTTC. Protein sequence: CASSEAGVYGYTF.

Only a few counts were recorded for this clonotype. V is TRBV20-1 and J is TRBJ2-3; unclear D gene. CDR3 length: 12 amino acids. The germline V gene encodes CDR1 DFQATT and CDR2 SNEGSKA (reference sequence). The germline V and J ends were trimmed by 3 bases and 5 bases, with 9 bases remaining between them. For the CDR3, the DNA is TGCAGTGCTAGCGGGTTGGGAGATACGCAGTATTTT. Protein product: CSASGLGDTQYF.